These 15 T cell receptor beta chains share one sample of origin, sequenced in a study of OX40 agonist ivuxolimab in advanced cancers. The repertoire was sequenced with immunoSEQ multiplex PCR; TCRdb's copy has only in-frame clones and lacks some. The repertoire holds 12,000 or so clones, with about 80% as singletons. The material sequenced was CD4+ or CD8+ T cells sorted from blood, taken in a trial of the OX40 agonist ivuxolimab. The source is an adult with an advanced solid tumor such as melanoma, head and neck, liver or kidney cancer.

The chain links TRBV7-9 to TRBJ2-3; perhaps D is TRBD1 or TRBD2 (6 bases each). V lost 2 bases to trimming and J lost 2 bases, with 17 bases between them. The CDR3 extends over 17 amino acids. Per germline, CDR1 SEHNR and CDR2 FQNEAQ (reference sequence). The CDR3 region has the DNA TGTGCCAGCAGCTTAAGTCAACCAGGGGAGGACACAGATACGCAGTATTTT. Protein sequence: CASSLSQPGEDTDTQYF.

The genes are TRBV13 and TRBJ2-5; 13 bases line up with TRBD2. Germline lookup yields CDR1 PRHDT and CDR2 FYEKMQ (reference sequence). V lost 5 bases and J lost 3; bases outside the gene matches: 9. This CDR3 is built from 17 residues. The CDR3 nucleotides are TGTGCCAGCAGCCCCCCCCGCGGGACTAGCGGGGAAGAGACCCAGTACTTC. Protein product: CASSPPRGTSGEETQYF.

V and J are TRBV4-1 and TRBJ2-1; D call uncertain. V was shortened by 0 bases and J by 9 bases, with 18 bases between the two germline ends. CDR1 and CDR2 from the germline V gene are MGHRA and YSYEKL. The CDR3 contains 16 residues. Here the CDR3 DNA reads TGCGCCAGCAGCCAAGATCCCCGACTTAGCCTACTTGAGCAGTTCTTC. Protein product: CASSQDPRLSLLEQFF.

The count of this clone is one. The chain recombines TRBV19 with TRBJ1-2; 9 positions agree with TRBD1. The trim removed 5 bases at V and 3 bases at J, leaving 4 bases unmatched. CDR3 length: 14 amino acids. The V gene's germline CDR1 is LNHDA and CDR2 SQIVND (reference sequence). The CDR3 coding sequence is TGTGCCAGTAGTCCCGGGACAGGGTACTATGGCTACACCTTC. Its protein is CASSPGTGYYGYTF.

The chain uses TRBV11-2 and TRBJ1-1; tentatively, D is TRBD1 (5 bases). The CDR3 runs 15 residues. Germline V gives CDR1 SGHAT, CDR2 FQNNGV. V lost 2 bases and J 1 base, leaving 11 bases between the germline ends. This CDR3 is CASSLFGRENTEAFF. CDR3 sequence (DNA): TGTGCCAGCAGCTTATTTGGCAGGGAGAACACTGAAGCTTTCTTT.

This clone was detected a few times. The chain has TRBV7-7 and TRBJ2-1; the match to TRBD1 covers 10 bases. The CDR3 runs 16 residues. CDR1 and CDR2 from the germline V gene are SSHAT and FNYEAQ (reference sequence). V was clipped by 5 bases and J by 8 bases; unmatched bases: 12. This CDR3 reads CASSPLTGGLGDEQFF. CDR3 in DNA: TGTGCCAGCAGCCCCCTGACAGGGGGCCTCGGGGATGAGCAGTTCTTC. Supplemented by reference TRBV7-7 and TRBJ2-1, the full variable domain reads GAGVSQSPRYKVTKRGQDVTLRCDPISSHATLYWYQQALGQGPEFLTYFNYEAQPDKSGLPSDRFSAERPEGSISTLTIQRTEQRDSAMYRCASSPLTGGLGDEQFFGPGTRLTVL.

This clone is large (0.1 to 1%) within its sample. J is TRBJ2-3 and V is TRBV28; D uncertain. The CDR3 covers 16 residues. Germline CDR1 MDHEN, CDR2 SYDVKM. V was trimmed by 2 bases and J by 5 bases, leaving 17 bases between them. The CDR3 protein is CASSLILQVEKDTQYF. CDR3 DNA: TGTGCCAGCAGTTTAATTTTGCAAGTGGAAAAAGATACGCAGTATTTT.

The chain recombines TRBV11-2 with TRBJ1-5, with 9 bases aligning to TRBD1. Looked up from germline, CDR1 is SGHAT and CDR2 is FQNNGV. V lost 6 bases and J lost 5; bases outside the gene matches: 5. The CDR3 has 14 residues. CDR3 sequence (DNA): TGTGCCAGCAGTTCTACAGGGGGCGATCAGCCCCAGCATTTT. Translated, it gives CASSSTGGDQPQHF.

This clone showed up just a few times. The J gene is TRBJ2-5, the V gene TRBV27; D call uncertain. Trimming shortened V by 1 base and J by 2 bases, and 14 bases separated the two germline ends. The CDR3 is 16 amino acids. Germline CDR1 is MNHEY and CDR2 is SMNVEV (reference sequence). The DNA for the CDR3 is TGTGCCAGCAGTTTATTGCCAGGTTTCTCTCAAGAGACCCAGTACTTC. Its protein is CASSLLPGFSQETQYF.

The chain carries TRBV11-3 and TRBJ2-3, with 9 bases identical to TRBD2. The CDR3 is 15 amino acids. The V gene's germline CDR1 is SGHNT and CDR2 YENEEA. J gave up 0 bases and V 5 bases, and 3 bases lay outside the gene matches. The CDR3 loop reads CASSRLAASTDTQYF. The CDR3 nucleotides are TGTGCCAGCAGCCGACTAGCGGCTAGCACAGATACGCAGTATTTT.

The CDR3 bases are TGCGCCAGCAAAGTAGGGGGAAACGAGCAGTACTTC. The encoded protein is CASKVGGNEQYF. The chain carries TRBV5-1 and TRBJ2-7, with D possibly being TRBD1 (6 bases). V lost 6 bases and J 5 bases, leaving 12 bases between the germline ends. This CDR3 has 12 residues. Germline loops: CDR1 SGHRS, CDR2 YFSETQ.

This clone was counted a few times. The chain uses TRBV19 and TRBJ1-1; no firm D call. V was cut by 5 bases and J by 5 bases, with 6 bases left in between. CDR1 and CDR2 from the germline V gene are LNHDA and SQIVND (reference sequence). The CDR3 runs to 11 residues. The DNA of the CDR3 is TGTGCCAGTAGTGGACGGACTGAAGCTTTCTTT. Translated, it gives CASSGRTEAFF.

This clone appeared once. The chain employs TRBV19 and TRBJ1-5; tentative D call: TRBD1 (6 bases). Germline CDR1 is LNHDA and CDR2 is SQIVND (reference sequence). The CDR3 extends over 14 amino acids. V shed 7 bases and J shed 6 bases, with 16 bases lying between them. The CDR3 loop is CASTPTGGGQPQHF. The CDR3 bases are TGTGCCAGTACCCCGACCGGGGGCGGTCAGCCCCAGCATTTT.

The chain recombines TRBV27 with TRBJ2-1, with TRBD2 matching over 11 bases. J was trimmed by 3 bases and V by 6 bases; bases with no gene match: 1. Per the germline V gene, CDR1 is MNHEY and CDR2 is SMNVEV (reference sequence). The CDR3 sequence is 14 residues long. This CDR3 is CASRGLADYNEQFF. CDR3 coding DNA: TGTGCCAGCAGGGGACTAGCGGACTACAATGAGCAGTTCTTC.

This chain connects TRBV7-2 to TRBJ2-3; the match to TRBD2 covers 9 bases. Germline CDR1 SGHTA, CDR2 FQGNSA. This CDR3 has 16 residues. The V segment lost 5 bases and the J segment 6 bases; nucleotides outside the gene matches: 12. CDR3 nucleotide sequence: TGTGCCAGCAGCCATATAGGCGGGAGGGCAGTGGATACGCAGTATTTT. It encodes CASSHIGGRAVDTQYF.